This T cell receptor (beta chain) was captured in a study of CDR3 diversity in severe acne. Germline CDR1 SGHTA, CDR2 FQGNSA. V lost 5 bases to trimming and J lost 5 bases, with 12 bases between them. The CDR3 is made up of 13 amino acids. TCRdb reanalysed the PCR reads using MiXCR and keeps one entry per CDR3 protein. The data hold some 90,000 distinct CDR3 sequences, with approximately 54% observed a single time. The sequencing input was blood. This TCR was recovered from a male donor with severe acne vulgaris. The chain employs TRBV7-2 and TRBJ2-5; a weak D match, TRBD2 (6 bases). This chain's CDR3 is CASSVGSYETQYF. The CDR3, as DNA: TGTGCCAGCAGCGTCGGGAGTTACGAGACCCAGTACTTC.